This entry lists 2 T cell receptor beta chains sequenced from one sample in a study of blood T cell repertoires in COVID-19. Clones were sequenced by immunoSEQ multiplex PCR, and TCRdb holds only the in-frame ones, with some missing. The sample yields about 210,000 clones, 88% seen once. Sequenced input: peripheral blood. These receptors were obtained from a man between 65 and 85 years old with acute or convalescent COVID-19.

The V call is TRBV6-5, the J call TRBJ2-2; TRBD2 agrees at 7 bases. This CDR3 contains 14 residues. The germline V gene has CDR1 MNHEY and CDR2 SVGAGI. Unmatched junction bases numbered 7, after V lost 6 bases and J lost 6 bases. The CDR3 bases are TGTGCCAGCAGGGCCAGCGGGATTTCCGGGGAGCTGTTTTTT. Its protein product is CASRASGISGELFF.

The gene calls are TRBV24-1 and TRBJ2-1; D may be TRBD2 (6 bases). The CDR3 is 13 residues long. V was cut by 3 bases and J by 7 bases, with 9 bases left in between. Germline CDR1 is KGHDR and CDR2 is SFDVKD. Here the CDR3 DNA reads TGTGCCACCAGTGATCGAGGGAGGAATGAGCAGTTCTTC. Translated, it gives CATSDRGRNEQFF.